This is a list of T cell receptor beta chains from one sample in a study of cytomegalovirus exposure and HLA in healthy donors. Some clones are missing from TCRdb's copy, which holds only in-frame ones; the method was immunoSEQ multiplex PCR. The table has over 60,000 clones, around 70% seen once. Sequencing was performed on PBMCs. Receptors were obtained from a male donor in good health and CMV-seropositive. Both conserved end residues are part of each CDR3. A D gene is named only where the DNA matches it firmly. Where a row states a size, it is once, few, many or the class of an expanded clone; other rows omit it.

D gene	clone size	V gene	J gene	CDR3 protein	CDR3 DNA
TRBD1	-	TRBV18	TRBJ1-4	CASSPGTGNEKLFF	TGTGCCAGCTCACCCGGGACAGGAAATGAAAAACTGTTTTTT
TRBD2	few	TRBV7-9	TRBJ2-7	CSSSLRGLAGGHNSYEQYF	TGTTCCAGCAGCTTAAGGGGACTAGCGGGGGGTCATAACTCCTACGAGCAGTACTTC
TRBD2	-	TRBV9	TRBJ2-7	CASSTRAGDTYEQYF	TGTGCCAGCAGCACAAGAGCGGGAGATACCTACGAGCAGTACTTC
-	-	TRBV19	TRBJ1-1	CASRPIRTALGGMNTEAFF	TGTGCCAGTAGGCCCATAAGGACAGCCCTAGGTGGCATGAACACTGAAGCTTTCTTT
TRBD1	-	TRBV27	TRBJ1-2	CASSPRGRGYTF	TGTGCCAGCAGTCCCAGGGGGCGCGGCTACACCTTC
TRBD1	-	TRBV7-9	TRBJ1-2	CASSTDRGDYGYTF	TGTGCCAGCAGCACAGACAGGGGGGACTATGGCTACACCTTC
-	-	TRBV9	TRBJ2-3	CASSPRLTDTQYF	TGTGCCAGCAGCCCCAGACTCACAGATACGCAGTATTTT
-	-	TRBV7-9	TRBJ1-1	CSSSYPSTEAFF	TGTTCCAGCAGCTATCCCAGCACTGAAGCTTTCTTT
-	-	TRBV10-1	TRBJ2-7	CASSESGQRNYEQYF	TGCGCCAGCAGTGAGTCCGGCCAGCGGAACTACGAGCAGTACTTC
-	-	TRBV9	TRBJ2-7	CASSAPDSTQYF	TGTGCCAGCAGCGCACCGGACAGTACGCAGTACTTC
TRBD1	-	TRBV6-1	TRBJ1-3	CASLFILTGANTIYF	TGTGCCAGTCTATTTATTCTGACAGGGGCGAACACCATATATTTT
-	-	TRBV11-2	TRBJ2-5	CASSLEGFGETQYF	TGTGCCAGCAGCCTGGAGGGGTTTGGAGAGACCCAGTACTTC
-	-	TRBV29-1	TRBJ1-1	CSARGDNTYTEAFF	TGCAGCGCCAGAGGGGACAATACCTACACTGAAGCTTTCTTT
-	-	TRBV29-1	TRBJ1-2	CSVYEWALSGYTF	TGCAGCGTTTATGAATGGGCTCTGTCCGGCTACACCTTC
-	-	TRBV10-3	TRBJ2-5	CATGGDQETQYF	TGTGCCACCGGGGGAGACCAAGAGACCCAGTACTTC
TRBD2	once	TRBV27	TRBJ2-5	CASSRGDQETQYF	TGTGCCAGCAGCCGGGGGGACCAAGAGACCCAGTACTTC
-	-	TRBV6-5	TRBJ1-1	CASSPGLNTEAFF	TGTGCCAGCAGTCCCGGGTTGAACACTGAAGCTTTCTTT
TRBD1	few	TRBV2	TRBJ1-5	CASRGQGFQPQHF	TGTGCCAGCAGGGGACAGGGGTTTCAGCCCCAGCATTTT
-	-	TRBV16	TRBJ2-7	CASSRQSSYEQYF	TGTGCCAGCAGCCGACAGTCCTCCTACGAGCAGTACTTC
TRBD1	-	TRBV7-9	TRBJ2-1	CSSSLVGTGGREQFF	TGTTCCAGCAGCTTAGTCGGGACAGGGGGTCGGGAGCAGTTCTTC
TRBD1	-	TRBV27	TRBJ1-2	CASSLRAGGGYGYTF	TGTGCCAGCAGTTTACGGGCAGGGGGCGGCTATGGCTACACCTTC
-	few	TRBV6-1	TRBJ1-2	CASTVGDYGYTF	TGTGCCAGCACAGTGGGCGACTATGGCTACACCTTC
TRBD2	few	TRBV4-3	TRBJ2-1	CASSQALAGGGEEQFF	TGCGCCAGCAGCCAAGCCCTAGCGGGGGGCGGTGAAGAGCAGTTCTTC
-	-	TRBV2	TRBJ2-2	CAGSSGDGELFF	TGTGCCGGTAGTTCAGGGGACGGGGAGCTGTTTTTT
TRBD2	-	TRBV9	TRBJ2-5	CASSDSGPQETQYF	TGTGCCAGCAGCGATAGCGGGCCACAAGAGACCCAGTACTTC
TRBD1	-	TRBV9	TRBJ1-1	CASSVVPGQGTTEAFF	TGTGCCAGCAGCGTAGTACCGGGACAGGGGACCACTGAAGCTTTCTTT
TRBD1	once	TRBV5-1	TRBJ2-7	CASSGWAGGRYEQYF	TGCGCCAGCTCTGGTTGGGCAGGGGGCAGGTACGAGCAGTACTTC
-	-	TRBV4-1	TRBJ1-2	CASSHPRGGPNYGYTF	TGCGCCAGCAGCCATCCACGGGGGGGGCCCAACTATGGCTACACCTTC
TRBD2	-	TRBV5-4	TRBJ2-7	CASSLYSGRADEQYF	TGTGCCAGCAGCTTATATAGCGGGAGGGCCGACGAGCAGTACTTC
-	-	TRBV29-1	TRBJ1-4	CSVQPGLNEKLFF	TGCAGCGTTCAGCCGGGTCTAAATGAAAAACTGTTTTTT
-	-	TRBV4-3	TRBJ2-7	CASSQVLASTQQYF	TGCGCCAGCAGCCAAGTTCTTGCCAGTACGCAGCAGTACTTC
-	-	TRBV5-6	TRBJ2-2	CASSGWRDQYTGELFF	TGTGCCAGCAGCGGATGGCGGGACCAATACACCGGGGAGCTGTTTTTT
-	-	TRBV14	TRBJ1-2	CASSLGRLTTF	TGTGCCAGCAGCCTGGGGAGGCTCACCACCTTC
-	few	TRBV7-2	TRBJ1-5	CASSLWAGAVQPQHF	TGTGCCAGCAGCTTATGGGCAGGGGCCGTTCAGCCCCAGCATTTT
-	few	TRBV5-1	TRBJ1-6	CASSLTGALNSPLHF	TGCGCCAGCAGCTTGACAGGTGCCCTAAATTCACCCCTCCACTTT
-	-	TRBV19	TRBJ1-4	CASSIGQRGFNEKLFF	TGTGCCAGTAGTATAGGACAGCGAGGATTTAATGAAAAACTGTTTTTT
TRBD2	-	TRBV7-8	TRBJ2-5	CASSLSGGVKETQYF	TGTGCCAGCAGCTTAAGCGGGGGGGTAAAAGAGACCCAGTACTTC
TRBD1	-	TRBV5-1	TRBJ2-5	CASSQGTGGETQYF	TGCGCCAGCAGCCAAGGGACAGGGGGCGAGACCCAGTACTTC
-	-	TRBV18	TRBJ1-1	CASSPRGGRVQFVFF	TGTGCCAGCTCACCGAGGGGGGGGCGCGTCCAGTTTGTTTTCTTT
-	-	TRBV11-2	TRBJ1-1	CASSKQGYTEAFF	TGTGCCAGCAGCAAGCAGGGATACACTGAAGCTTTCTTT
TRBD1	few	TRBV29-1	TRBJ1-2	CSVGGQGGYGYTF	TGCAGCGTTGGGGGACAGGGGGGCTATGGCTACACCTTC
-	few	TRBV10-3	TRBJ1-1	CAISESMLGSEAFF	TGTGCCATCAGTGAGTCGATGTTGGGCTCTGAAGCTTTCTTT
-	-	TRBV7-9	TRBJ2-2	CASSPGWIGELFF	TGTGCCAGCAGCCCCGGGTGGATCGGGGAGCTGTTTTTT
-	-	TRBV5-5	TRBJ1-4	CASSQQGVGEKLFF	TGTGCCAGCAGCCAACAGGGCGTCGGTGAAAAACTGTTTTTT
-	-	TRBV7-9	TRBJ2-3	CATSGYLTDTQYF	TGTGCCACCTCAGGGTATTTGACAGATACGCAGTATTTT
TRBD1	once	TRBV12-5	TRBJ2-7	CASGPDPGTGYYEQYF	TGTGCTAGTGGTCCTGACCCCGGGACAGGGTACTACGAGCAGTACTTC
-	-	TRBV18	TRBJ2-1	CASRGTGNNEQFF	TGTGCCAGCCGAGGAACGGGAAACAATGAGCAGTTCTTC
-	-	TRBV7-2	TRBJ2-4	CASSLGRSRIAKNIQYF	TGTGCCAGCAGCTTAGGTCGTTCGAGGATAGCCAAAAACATTCAGTACTTC
-	-	TRBV5-1	TRBJ2-2	CASSLNTGELFF	TGCGCCAGCAGCCTAAACACCGGGGAGCTGTTTTTT
TRBD1	-	TRBV12-5	TRBJ2-3	CASGSQGQDSADTQYF	TGTGCTAGTGGTTCCCAGGGACAGGACAGCGCAGATACGCAGTATTTT
TRBD2	-	TRBV10-1	TRBJ2-5	CASSESKGGMETQYF	TGCGCCAGCAGTGAGTCTAAGGGAGGGATGGAGACCCAGTACTTC
TRBD1	few	TRBV12-5	TRBJ2-7	CASGPLRGQGGGEQYF	TGTGCTAGTGGTCCCCTAAGAGGACAGGGAGGCGGCGAGCAGTACTTC
-	-	TRBV18	TRBJ2-1	CASSPLLGNNEQFF	TGTGCCAGCTCACCCTTACTCGGGAACAATGAGCAGTTCTTC
TRBD1	few	TRBV6-1	TRBJ1-2	CASRPGRDRNYGYTF	TGTGCCAGCCGCCCAGGAAGGGACAGGAACTATGGCTACACCTTC